This TCR beta chain was sequenced during a study of blood T cell repertoires in COVID-19. For the study at large: Sites in the United States, Italy and Spain provided acute and convalescent COVID-19 samples.

Some clones are missing from TCRdb's copy, which holds only in-frame ones; the method was immunoSEQ multiplex PCR. The data show roughly 180,000 clones, 81% seen once. The CDR3 runs 15 residues. Germline V CDR1 and CDR2: MNHNY, SVGAGI (reference sequence). The V gene lost 10 bases and the J gene lost 8 bases, with 23 bases spanning the gap. The chain links TRBV6-6 to TRBJ1-4; D may be TRBD1 (5 bases). The sequence was obtained from a woman in her thirties or forties with COVID-19, enrolled during active disease. Input material: peripheral blood. In DNA, the CDR3 is TGTGCCACCGTGGGGAAGGGGTTGGGGATCGAAAAACTGTTTTTT. It translates to CATVGKGLGIEKLFF.